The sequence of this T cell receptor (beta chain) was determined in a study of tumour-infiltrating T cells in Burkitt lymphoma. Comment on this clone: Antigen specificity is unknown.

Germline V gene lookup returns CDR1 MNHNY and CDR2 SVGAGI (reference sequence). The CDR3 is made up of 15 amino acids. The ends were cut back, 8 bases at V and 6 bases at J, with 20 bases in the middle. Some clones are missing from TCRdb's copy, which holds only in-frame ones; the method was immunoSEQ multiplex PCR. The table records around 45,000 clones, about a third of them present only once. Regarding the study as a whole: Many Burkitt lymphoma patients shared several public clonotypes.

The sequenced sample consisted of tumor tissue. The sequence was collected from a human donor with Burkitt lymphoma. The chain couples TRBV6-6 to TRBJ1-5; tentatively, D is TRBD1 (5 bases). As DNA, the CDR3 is TGTGCCAGCTATGGGGGGGTGGGATCCGGTCAGCCCCAGCATTTT. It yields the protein CASYGGVGSGQPQHF.